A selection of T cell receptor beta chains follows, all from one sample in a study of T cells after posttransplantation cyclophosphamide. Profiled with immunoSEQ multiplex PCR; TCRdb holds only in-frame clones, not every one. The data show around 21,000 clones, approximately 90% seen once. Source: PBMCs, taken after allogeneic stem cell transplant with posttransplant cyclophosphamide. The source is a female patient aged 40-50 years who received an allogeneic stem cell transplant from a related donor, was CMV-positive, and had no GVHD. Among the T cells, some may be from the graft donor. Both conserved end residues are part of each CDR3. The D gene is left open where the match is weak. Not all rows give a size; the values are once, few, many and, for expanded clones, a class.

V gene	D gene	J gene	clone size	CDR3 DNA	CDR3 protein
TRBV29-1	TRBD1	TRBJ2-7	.	TGCAGCGTTGTTCACGTGGGACAGGGTAAAGTCCCCTACGAGCAGTACTTC	CSVVHVGQGKVPYEQYF
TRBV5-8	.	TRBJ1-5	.	TGTGCCAGCAGCTTGCCGCTCACTGTCCGCAATCAGCCCCAGCATTTT	CASSLPLTVRNQPQHF
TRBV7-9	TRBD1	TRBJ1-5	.	TGTGCCAGCCGAGGGGGCGCAGGACAGCCCCAGCATTTT	CASRGGAGQPQHF
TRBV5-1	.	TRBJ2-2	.	TGCGCCAGCTCCCCAGACAGAGCGAACACCGGGGAGCTGTTTTTT	CASSPDRANTGELFF
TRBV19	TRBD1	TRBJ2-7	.	TGTGCCAGTAGTAGCCGGGACAGCTCCTACGAGCAGTACTTC	CASSSRDSSYEQYF
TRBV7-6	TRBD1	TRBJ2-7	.	TGTGCCAGCAGCTTAGAGGACAGGGGGAACGAGCAGTACTTC	CASSLEDRGNEQYF
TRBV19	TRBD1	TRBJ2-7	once	TGTGCCAGTAGGGAATCCGGGACAGGGGGCAGCGAGCAGTACTTC	CASRESGTGGSEQYF
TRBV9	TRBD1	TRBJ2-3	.	TGTGCCAGCAAAGGGCTGACAGGGTCCACAGATACGCAGTATTTT	CASKGLTGSTDTQYF
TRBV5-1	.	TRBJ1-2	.	TGCGCCAGCAGCTTGGGTAACGTTCAGGGTAACTATGGCTACACCTTC	CASSLGNVQGNYGYTF
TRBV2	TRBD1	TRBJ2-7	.	TGTGCCAGCAGAGAGACAGGGGGCTACGAGCAGTACTTC	CASRETGGYEQYF
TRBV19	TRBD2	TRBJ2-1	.	TGTGCCAGTAGTAGGATAGCGGGAGTGGGTAATGAGCAGTTCTTC	CASSRIAGVGNEQFF
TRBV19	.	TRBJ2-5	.	TGTGCCAGTACCGGACAGCCACGGGAGACCCAGTACTTC	CASTGQPRETQYF
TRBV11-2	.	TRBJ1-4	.	TGTGCCAGCAGCTTAACAGTAACTAATGAAAAACTGTTTTTT	CASSLTVTNEKLFF
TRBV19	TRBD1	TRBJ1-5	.	TGTGCCAGTAGTATAGAGGAGACAGGGTTCTATCAGCCCCAGCATTTT	CASSIEETGFYQPQHF